This T cell receptor beta chain was identified in a study of CD8 T cells in Susac syndrome. Treatment-naive patients with stable or active relapsing-remitting disease served as multiple sclerosis controls. Per germline, CDR1 GTSNPN and CDR2 SVGIG (reference sequence). Trimming took off 4 bases at V and 3 bases at J, with 10 bases between the two ends. This CDR3 region has 13 residues. Random hexamers were used to reverse transcribe the RNA input (about 0.45 to 1 ug). TCRdb fed the immunoSEQ multiplex PCR reads into MiXCR, producing one record per CDR3 protein. Among approximately 200,000 distinct CDR3 sequences listed, nearly 97% were seen once.

This chain links TRBV30 with TRBJ1-5; weak D call: TRBD1 (5 bases). The sequencing sample was made of CD4+ T cells from PBMCs. The sequence came from a human donor with multiple sclerosis. Written as DNA, the CDR3 is TGTGCCTGGAAGGGGCAGGTCAATCAGCCCCAGCATTTT. This encodes CAWKGQVNQPQHF.